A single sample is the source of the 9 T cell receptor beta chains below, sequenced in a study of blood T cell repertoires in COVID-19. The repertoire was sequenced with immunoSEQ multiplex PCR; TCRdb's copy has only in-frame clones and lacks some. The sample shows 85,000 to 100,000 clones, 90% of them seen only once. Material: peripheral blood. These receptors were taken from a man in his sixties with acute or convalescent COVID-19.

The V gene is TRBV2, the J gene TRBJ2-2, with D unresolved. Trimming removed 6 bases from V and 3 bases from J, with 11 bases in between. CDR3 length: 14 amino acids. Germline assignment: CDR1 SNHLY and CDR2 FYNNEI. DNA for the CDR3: TGTGCCAGCAGGGCAAAAGACTACACCGGGGAGCTGTTTTTT. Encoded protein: CASRAKDYTGELFF.

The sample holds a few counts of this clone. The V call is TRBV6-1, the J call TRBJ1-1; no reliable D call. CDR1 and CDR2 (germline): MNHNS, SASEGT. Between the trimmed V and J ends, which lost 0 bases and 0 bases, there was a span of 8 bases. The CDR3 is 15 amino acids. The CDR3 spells CASSEALQLNTEAFF. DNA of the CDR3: TGTGCCAGCAGTGAAGCGCTACAGTTGAACACTGAAGCTTTCTTT.

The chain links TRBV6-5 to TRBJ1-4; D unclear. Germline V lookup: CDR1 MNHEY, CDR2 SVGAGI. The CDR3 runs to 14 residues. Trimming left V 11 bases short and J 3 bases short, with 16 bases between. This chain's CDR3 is CACAGGSSNEKLFF. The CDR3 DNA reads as TGTGCCTGCGCGGGAGGGAGTTCTAATGAAAAACTGTTTTTT.

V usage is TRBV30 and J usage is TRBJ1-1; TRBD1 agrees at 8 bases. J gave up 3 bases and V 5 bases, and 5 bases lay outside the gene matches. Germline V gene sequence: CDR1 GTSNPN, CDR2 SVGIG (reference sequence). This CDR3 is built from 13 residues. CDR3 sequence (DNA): TGTGCCTGGGCCAAACAGGGGGACACTGAAGCTTTCTTT. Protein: CAWAKQGDTEAFF.

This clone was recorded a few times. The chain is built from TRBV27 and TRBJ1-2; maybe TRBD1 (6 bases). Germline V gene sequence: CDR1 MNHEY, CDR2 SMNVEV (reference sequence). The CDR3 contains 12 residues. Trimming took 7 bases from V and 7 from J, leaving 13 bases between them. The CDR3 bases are TGTGCCAGCACGGCAGGGGTAGGTGGCTACACCTTC. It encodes CASTAGVGGYTF.

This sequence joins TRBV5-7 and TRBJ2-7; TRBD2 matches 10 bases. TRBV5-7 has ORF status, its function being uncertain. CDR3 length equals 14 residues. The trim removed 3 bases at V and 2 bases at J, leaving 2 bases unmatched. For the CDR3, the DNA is TGTGCCAGCAGCTGGGGACTAGCGCCCTACGAGCAGTACGTC. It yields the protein CASSWGLAPYEQYV.

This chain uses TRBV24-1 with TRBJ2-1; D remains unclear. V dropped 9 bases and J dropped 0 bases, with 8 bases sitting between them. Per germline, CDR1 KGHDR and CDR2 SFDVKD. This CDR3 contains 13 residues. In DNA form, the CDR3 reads TGTGCCACCGCAGAAAACTCCTACAATGAGCAGTTCTTC. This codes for CATAENSYNEQFF.

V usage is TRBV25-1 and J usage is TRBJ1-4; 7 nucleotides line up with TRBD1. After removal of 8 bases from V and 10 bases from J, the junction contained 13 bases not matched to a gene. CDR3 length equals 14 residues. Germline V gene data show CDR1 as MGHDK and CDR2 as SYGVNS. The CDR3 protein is CASSDRDGRGKLFF. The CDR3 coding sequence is TGTGCCAGCTCAGACAGGGATGGACGGGGAAAACTGTTTTTT.

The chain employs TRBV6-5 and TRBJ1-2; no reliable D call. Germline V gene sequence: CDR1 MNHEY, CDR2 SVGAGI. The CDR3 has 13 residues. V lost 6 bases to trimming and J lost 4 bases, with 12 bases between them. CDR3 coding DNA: TGTGCCAGCAGCGAGGGCAACCTCTATGGCTACACCTTC. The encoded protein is CASSEGNLYGYTF.